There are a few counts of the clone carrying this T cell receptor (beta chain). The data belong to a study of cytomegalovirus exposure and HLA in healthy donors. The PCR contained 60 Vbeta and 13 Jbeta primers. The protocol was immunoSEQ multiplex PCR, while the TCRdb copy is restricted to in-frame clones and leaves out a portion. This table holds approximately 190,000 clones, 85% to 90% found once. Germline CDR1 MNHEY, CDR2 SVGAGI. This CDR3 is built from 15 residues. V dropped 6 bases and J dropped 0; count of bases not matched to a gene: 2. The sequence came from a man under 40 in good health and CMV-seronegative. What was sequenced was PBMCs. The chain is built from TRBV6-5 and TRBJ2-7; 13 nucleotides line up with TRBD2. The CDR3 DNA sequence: TGTGCCAGCAGCCGGACTAGCGGGAGCTCCTACGAGCAGTACTTC. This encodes CASSRTSGSSYEQYF.